This TCR beta chain was sequenced during a study of blood T cell repertoires in COVID-19. On the study more broadly: The origin of the acute and convalescent COVID-19 samples was the United States, Italy and Spain. T cells, B-cell-depleted T cells, or PBMCs supplied cDNA or gDNA.

Ages ranged from 18 to 89 years, with residence in about two dozen US areas. Participants' own reports of clinical history determined their cohort assignment. Assay: immunoSEQ multiplex PCR; the TCRdb copy retains only in-frame clones and omits some. The sample comprises some 200,000 clones, around 87% of which are singletons, and approximately 3.5% rests with the top ten. This TCR came from a woman aged 18-29 years in a cohort exposed to, infected with or recovered from COVID-19 (not recorded which). Material: PBMCs or T cells enriched from blood (not recorded which).

CDR3 amino acids: CASSLRKDSGGNTGELFF. DNA of the CDR3: TGTGCCAGCAGCTTAAGAAAGGATAGCGGGGGAAACACCGGGGAGCTGTTTTTT. The chain couples TRBV28 to TRBJ2-2; TRBD2 aligns across 9 bases. CDR3 size: 18 residues. CDR1 is MDHEN, CDR2 SYDVKM, per germline. Trimming took 6 bases from V and 2 from J; bases not matched to a gene: 13.